This T cell receptor (beta chain) was profiled in a study of identical twins. This clonotype occurred many times. No antigen is known for it. V lost 3 bases, J lost 6 bases, and 16 bases lay in between. The CDR3 consists of 15 residues. General study findings and limits: Within cord blood, abundant beta clonotypes carried fewer insertions, but memory repertoires showed no such trend.

Template switching, a step in the protocol, added a universal primer site, and cDNA carried unique molecular identifiers. TCRdb reprocessed the 5' RACE reads via MiXCR and lists one record per CDR3 protein. Here the sample spans 300,000 to 350,000 distinct CDR3 sequences, 9% to 15% being singletons. These data also formed part of another study, on yellow fever vaccine responses in identical twins.

The clonotype was recovered from a young woman in good health. The V call is TRBV12-3 or TRBV12-4, the J call TRBJ2-3; TRBD2 might be the D (7 bases). Sequenced input: CD8+ T cells sorted from blood. CDR3 sequence reads: CASSFLGGALDTQYF. DNA of the CDR3: TGTGCCAGCAGTTTTTTGGGGGGGGCGTTGGATACGCAGTATTTT.